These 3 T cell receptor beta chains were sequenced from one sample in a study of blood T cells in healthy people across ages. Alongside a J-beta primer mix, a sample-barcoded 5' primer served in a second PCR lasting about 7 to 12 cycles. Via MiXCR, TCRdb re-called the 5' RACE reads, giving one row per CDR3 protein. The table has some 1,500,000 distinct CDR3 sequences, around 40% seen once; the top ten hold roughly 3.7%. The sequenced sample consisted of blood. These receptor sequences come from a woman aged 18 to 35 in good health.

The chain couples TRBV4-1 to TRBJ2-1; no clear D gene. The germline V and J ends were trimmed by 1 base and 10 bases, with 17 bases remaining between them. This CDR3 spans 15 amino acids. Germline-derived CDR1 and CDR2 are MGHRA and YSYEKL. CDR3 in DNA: TGCGCCAGCAGCCAAGTTCGCGTCAGCCACTACGAGCAGTTCTTC. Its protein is CASSQVRVSHYEQFF.

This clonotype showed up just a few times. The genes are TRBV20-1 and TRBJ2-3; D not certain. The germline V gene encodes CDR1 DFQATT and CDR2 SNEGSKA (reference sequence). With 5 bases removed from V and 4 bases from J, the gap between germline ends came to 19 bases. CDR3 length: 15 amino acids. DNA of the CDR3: TGCAGTGCTTCCCGGGTGGTTAGGTTAGCAGATACGCAGTATTTT. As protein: CSASRVVRLADTQYF.

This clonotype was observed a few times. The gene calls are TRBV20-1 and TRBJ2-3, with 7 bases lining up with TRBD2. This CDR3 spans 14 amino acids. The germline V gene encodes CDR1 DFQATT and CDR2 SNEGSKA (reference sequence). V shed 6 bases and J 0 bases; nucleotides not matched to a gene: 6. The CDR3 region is CSAAGTKSTDTQYF. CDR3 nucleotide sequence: TGCAGTGCGGCCGGGACTAAAAGCACAGATACGCAGTATTTT.